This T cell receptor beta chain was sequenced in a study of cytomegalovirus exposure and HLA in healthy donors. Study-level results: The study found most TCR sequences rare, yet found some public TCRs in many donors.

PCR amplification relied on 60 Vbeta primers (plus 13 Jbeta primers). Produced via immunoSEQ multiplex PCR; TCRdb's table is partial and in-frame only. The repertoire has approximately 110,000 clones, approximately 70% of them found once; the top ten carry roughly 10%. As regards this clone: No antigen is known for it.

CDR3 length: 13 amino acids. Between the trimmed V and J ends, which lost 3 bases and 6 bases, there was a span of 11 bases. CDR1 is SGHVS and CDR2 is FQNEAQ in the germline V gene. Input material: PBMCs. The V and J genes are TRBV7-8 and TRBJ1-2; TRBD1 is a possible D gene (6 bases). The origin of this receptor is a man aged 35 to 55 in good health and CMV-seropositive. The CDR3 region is CASSLFQGHGYTF. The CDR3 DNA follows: TGTGCCAGCAGCTTGTTCCAGGGGCATGGCTACACCTTC.